This TCR beta chain was found in a study of T cell repertoires in cytomegalovirus infection. Across the whole study: CMV infection together with matching HLA type was indicated by public TCR beta signatures.

Trimming removed 0 bases at V and 8 bases at J, with 8 bases between. This CDR3 has 13 residues. CDR1 is MGHRA and CDR2 is YSYEKL in the germline V gene. One entry per CDR3 protein, called by TCRdb with MiXCR from the reads. The data hold some 320,000 distinct CDR3 sequences, with over 7.5% observed a single time. This TCR derives from a human donor in good health (CMV status not recorded). Some clones in this sample may be carry-over from other donors' samples. Sequenced: PBMCs. The V call is TRBV4-1, the J call TRBJ2-1; no definite D call. CDR3 sequence: CASSQELPDEQFF. DNA of the CDR3: TGCGCCAGCAGCCAAGAGCTCCCGGATGAGCAGTTCTTC.